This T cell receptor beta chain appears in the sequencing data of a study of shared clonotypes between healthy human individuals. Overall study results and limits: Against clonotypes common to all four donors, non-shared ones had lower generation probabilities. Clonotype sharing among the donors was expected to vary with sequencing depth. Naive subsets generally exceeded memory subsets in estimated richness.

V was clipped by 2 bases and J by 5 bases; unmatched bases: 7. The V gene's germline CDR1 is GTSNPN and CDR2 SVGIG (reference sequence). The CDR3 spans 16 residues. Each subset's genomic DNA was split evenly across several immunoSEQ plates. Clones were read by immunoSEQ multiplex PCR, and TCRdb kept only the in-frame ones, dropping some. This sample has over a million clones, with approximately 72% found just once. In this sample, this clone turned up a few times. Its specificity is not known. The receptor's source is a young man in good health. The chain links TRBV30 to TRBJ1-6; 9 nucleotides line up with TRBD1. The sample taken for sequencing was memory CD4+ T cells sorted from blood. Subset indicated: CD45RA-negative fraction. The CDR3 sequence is CAWSRGGTGNNSPLHF. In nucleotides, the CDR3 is TGTGCCTGGAGTCGCGGGGGGACAGGGAATAATTCACCCCTCCACTTT.